This TCR beta chain was identified during a study of response to subunit inactivated influenza vaccine. The V gene's germline CDR1 is LGHNA and CDR2 YNFKEQ. V gave up 0 bases and J gave up 5 bases; unmatched junction bases: 13. The length of the CDR3 is 18 residues. TCRdb analysed the RT-PCR reads with MiXCR anew, one entry per CDR3 protein. The sample lists approximately 250,000 distinct CDR3 sequences, 10% to 15% occurring once. The sample consisted of non-naive T cells sorted from PBMCs, taken 14 to 15 days before vaccination. The receptor was derived from a man aged 45 to 65 who received an inactivated influenza vaccine. The rearrangement joins TRBV4-2 to TRBJ2-5; 9 bases are a match to TRBD2. This chain's CDR3 is CASSQELTSGVREETQYF. CDR3 DNA sequence: TGTGCCAGCAGCCAAGAACTGACTAGCGGCGTAAGGGAGGAGACCCAGTACTTC.